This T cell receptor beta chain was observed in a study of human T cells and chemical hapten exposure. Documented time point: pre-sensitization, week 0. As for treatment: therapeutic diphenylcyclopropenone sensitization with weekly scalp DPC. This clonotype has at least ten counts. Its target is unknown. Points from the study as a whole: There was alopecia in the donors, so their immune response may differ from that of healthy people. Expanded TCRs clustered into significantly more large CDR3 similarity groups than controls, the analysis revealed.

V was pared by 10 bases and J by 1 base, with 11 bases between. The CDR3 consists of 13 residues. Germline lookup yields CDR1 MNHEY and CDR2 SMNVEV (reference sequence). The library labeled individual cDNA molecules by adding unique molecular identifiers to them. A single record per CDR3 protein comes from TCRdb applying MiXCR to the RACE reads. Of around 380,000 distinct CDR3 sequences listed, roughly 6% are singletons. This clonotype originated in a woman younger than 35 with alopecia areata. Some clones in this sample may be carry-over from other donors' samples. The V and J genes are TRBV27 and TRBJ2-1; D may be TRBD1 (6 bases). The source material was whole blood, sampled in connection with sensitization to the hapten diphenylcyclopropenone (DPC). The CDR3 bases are TGTGCCACCCGGACAGATTCCTACAATGAGCAGTTCTTC. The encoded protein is CATRTDSYNEQFF.